Below, 30 T cell receptor beta chains from the same sample are listed, as sequenced in a study of cytomegalovirus exposure and HLA in healthy donors. Primers included in the PCR were 60 Vbeta and 13 Jbeta primers. This table comes from immunoSEQ multiplex PCR, and its TCRdb copy is limited to in-frame clones, with some not included. The sample lists some 110,000 clones; 65% to 85% were seen once. The sample comprised PBMCs. These receptors were obtained from a man aged 45-65 years in good health and CMV-seropositive.

This clone has only a few counts. The chain links TRBV11-2 to TRBJ2-3, with 7 positions matching TRBD1. CDR3 size: 15 residues. Germline V CDR1 and CDR2: SGHAT, FQNNGV. J lost 5 bases, V lost 5 bases, and 10 bases had no gene match. The CDR3 sequence: CASSIIRGLGDTQYF. CDR3 bases: TGTGCCAGCAGCATCATAAGGGGGCTGGGAGATACGCAGTATTTT.

The chain carries TRBV18 and TRBJ1-6; D may be TRBD1 (6 bases). Germline V gene data show CDR1 as KGHSH and CDR2 as LQKENI. The CDR3 covers 17 residues. Trimming removed 3 bases at V and 6 bases at J, with 18 bases between. This chain's CDR3 is CASSPRRLDSANSPLHF. DNA for the CDR3: TGTGCCAGCTCACCTCGGCGGCTGGACAGTGCTAATTCACCCCTCCACTTT.

V gene TRBV5-4 combines with J gene TRBJ1-2; 9 positions match TRBD1. The germline V gene has CDR1 SGHNT and CDR2 YYREEE (reference sequence). V was clipped by 0 bases and J by 5 bases; unmatched bases: 8. The CDR3 is made up of 16 amino acids. The DNA for the CDR3 is TGTGCCAGCAGCTTGGGAGGGACAGGGAGCGGATATGGCTACACCTTC. It specifies CASSLGGTGSGYGYTF.

This clone was recorded once. The chain joins TRBV29-1 to TRBJ1-2, with D tentatively TRBD1 (5 bases). Trimming cost V 8 bases and J 0 bases, with 13 bases left between them. Germline CDR1 and CDR2: SQVTM and ANQGSEA. The CDR3 loop spans 13 amino acids. CDR3 loop: CSTQGPSNYGYTF. In DNA, the CDR3 is TGCAGCACCCAGGGCCCCTCTAACTATGGCTACACCTTC.

The rearrangement links TRBV2 to TRBJ1-6; the match to TRBD1 covers 8 bases. The CDR3 spans 14 residues. Germline lookup yields CDR1 SNHLY and CDR2 FYNNEI. Unmatched junction bases numbered 6, after V lost 5 bases and J lost 9 bases. In DNA form, the CDR3 reads TGTGCCAGCAGTTCGCAGGGGGCGCTTTCACCCCTCCACTTT. Residues: CASSSQGALSPLHF.

The gene calls are TRBV6-5 and TRBJ1-4; D is undetermined. The CDR3 runs to 13 residues. Germline CDR1 is MNHEY and CDR2 is SVGAGI. Deletions cut 4 bases from V and 4 bases from J, with 7 bases between. Here the CDR3 reads CASSSVFNEKLFF. In DNA, the CDR3 is TGTGCCAGCAGTTCGGTCTTTAATGAAAAACTGTTTTTT.

Only a few counts were recorded for this clone. The chain is built from TRBV5-5 and TRBJ2-1; no definite D call. Germline CDR1 is SGHKS and CDR2 is YYEKEE (reference sequence). The V and J ends lost 2 bases and 0 bases respectively, with 9 bases between them. This CDR3 spans 15 amino acids. CDR3 bases: TGTGCCAGCAGCTTTAGCCTGGGCTCCTACAATGAGCAGTTCTTC. This codes for CASSFSLGSYNEQFF.

The gene calls are TRBV2 and TRBJ2-4, with 8 bases fitting TRBD1. Per the germline V gene, CDR1 is SNHLY and CDR2 is FYNNEI. Trimming took 6 bases from V and 8 from J; bases not matched to a gene: 9. The CDR3 totals 14 residues. The CDR3 sequence is CASRRTGQKDIQYF. Written as DNA, the CDR3 is TGTGCCAGCAGGAGGACAGGGCAAAAGGACATTCAGTACTTC.

The rearrangement joins TRBV27 to TRBJ1-2; TRBD1 matches at 7 bases. V gave up 6 bases and J gave up 6 bases; unmatched junction bases: 4. The CDR3 loop spans 12 amino acids. CDR1 is MNHEY, CDR2 SMNVEV, per germline (reference sequence). As DNA, the CDR3 is TGTGCCAGCAGGACAGGGCCAAATGGCTACACCTTC. As protein: CASRTGPNGYTF.

This clone was observed a single time. This chain uses TRBV6-5 with TRBJ2-1, with TRBD2 matching over 11 bases. The CDR3 has 15 amino acids. V lost 5 bases to trimming and J lost 5 bases; unmatched junction nucleotides: 5. The germline V gene encodes CDR1 MNHEY and CDR2 SVGAGI. The CDR3 coding sequence is TGTGCCAGCAGTATACCGGGACTAGCGGACAATGAGCAGTTCTTC. Translating it yields CASSIPGLADNEQFF.

This rearrangement joins TRBV6-6 to TRBJ1-5; 10 bases align to TRBD1. The V gene end was trimmed by 6 bases and the J gene end by 2 bases; junction bases not matched to a gene: 4. The CDR3 runs to 15 residues. Germline loops: CDR1 MNHNY, CDR2 SVGAGI (reference sequence). In nucleotides, the CDR3 is TGTGCCAGCAGCCGGGACAGGGGAGGCAATCAGCCCCAGCATTTT. Translation gives CASSRDRGGNQPQHF.

V usage is TRBV7-2 and J usage is TRBJ2-1; 7 bases are shared with TRBD2. Germline trimming cut 5 bases from V and 0 bases from J; bases unmatched to any gene: 10. The CDR3 is made up of 17 amino acids. Germline V gene lookup returns CDR1 SGHTA and CDR2 FQGNSA. The CDR3 sequence is CASSPSWGGSSYNEQFF. CDR3 nucleotide sequence: TGTGCCAGCAGCCCCAGTTGGGGGGGGAGCTCCTACAATGAGCAGTTCTTC.

The chain links TRBV28 to TRBJ1-3, with D unclear. Trimming stripped 2 bases from V and 1 base from J, with 9 bases between. This CDR3 spans 15 amino acids. Germline CDR1 reads MDHEN; CDR2 reads SYDVKM. In nucleotides, the CDR3 is TGTGCCAGCAGTTTAAACTTCCTTTCTGGAAACACCATATATTTT. It specifies CASSLNFLSGNTIYF.

This clone appeared a few times. The genes are TRBV7-9 and TRBJ1-1, with D possibly TRBD1 on 6 matching bases. Germline V lookup: CDR1 SEHNR, CDR2 FQNEAQ (reference sequence). The length of the CDR3 is 15 residues. V dropped 4 bases and J dropped 4 bases, with 16 bases sitting between them. CDR3 amino acids: CASSSPSQGFTEAFF. In nucleotides, the CDR3 is TGTGCCAGCAGCTCCCCTTCGCAGGGGTTCACTGAAGCTTTCTTT. Full variable domain (missing parts from reference TRBV7-9 and TRBJ1-1): DTGVSQNPRHKITKRGQNVTFRCDPISEHNRLYWYRQTLGQGPEFLTYFQNEAQLEKSRLLSDRFSAERPKGSFSTLEIQRTEQGDSAMYLCASSSPSQGFTEAFFGQGTRLTVV.

This clone was recorded only once. The CDR3 DNA follows: TGTGCCAGTAGTGCCCGTTTAAGGGGCGAGGAAAAACTGTTTTTT. Translated: CASSARLRGEEKLFF. The chain is built from TRBV19 and TRBJ1-4, with a weak D call TRBD1 (5 bases). V was clipped by 5 bases and J by 8 bases, with 18 bases between them. Germline CDR1 is LNHDA and CDR2 is SQIVND (reference sequence). The CDR3 is 15 amino acids.

The chain uses TRBV27 and TRBJ2-3; 7 bases fit TRBD1. V lost 5 bases to trimming and J lost 7 bases; unmatched junction nucleotides: 3. Germline CDR1 MNHEY, CDR2 SMNVEV (reference sequence). The CDR3 consists of 12 residues. CDR3 DNA sequence: TGTGCCAGCAGTCTCAGGGGGAATACGCAGTATTTT. It translates to CASSLRGNTQYF.

Notes on this clone: The junction shows a germline mismatch at one end, possibly a read error. Other DNA sequences in the sample encode the same CDR3. The V and J genes are TRBV28 and TRBJ1-4; D perhaps matches TRBD1 (6 bases). This CDR3 comprises 15 residues. The germline gives CDR1 MDHEN, CDR2 SYDVKM. The CDR3 is CASSQTGSTNEKLFF. The CDR3 DNA reads as TGTGCCAGCAGCCAAACAGGGAGTACTAACGAAAAACTGTTTTTT.

This clone has just a few counts. V gene TRBV2 combines with J gene TRBJ2-5, with D tentatively TRBD1 (5 bases). The J call is in doubt because the DNA end fits TRBJ2-7 better. CDR3 size: 15 residues. Per germline, CDR1 SNHLY and CDR2 FYNNEI. CDR3 in DNA: TGTGCCAGCAGAGCACAGGCTTCCTGGGGCTACGAGCAGTACTTC. Amino acids: CASRAQASWGYEQYF.

The chain uses TRBV7-2 and TRBJ2-7; 9 positions match TRBD2. The CDR3 contains 13 residues. Germline CDR1 is SGHTA and CDR2 is FQGNSA. The trim removed 5 bases at V and 6 bases at J, leaving 5 bases unmatched. Here the CDR3 DNA reads TGTGCCAGCAGCCCTATGACTAGCGGCGAGCAGTACTTC. This codes for CASSPMTSGEQYF.

The chain uses TRBV5-1 and TRBJ2-7, with 8 nucleotides matching TRBD1. CDR3 length: 15 residues. Germline V gene data show CDR1 as SGHRS and CDR2 as YFSETQ. The J segment lost 7 bases and the V segment lost 1 base, leaving 10 bases of the junction unmatched. CDR3 nucleotide sequence: TGCGCCAGCAGCTTGTTGGGACAGGCTCCCGGGGAGCAGTACTTC. This gives the protein CASSLLGQAPGEQYF.

This clone was seen just once. The chain uses TRBV6-6 and TRBJ1-1, with D perhaps TRBD1 (5 bases). Germline V CDR1 and CDR2: MNHNY, SVGAGI (reference sequence). The CDR3 length is 14 residues. Between the trimmed V and J ends, which lost 5 bases and 2 bases, there was a span of 12 bases. The CDR3, as DNA: TGTGCCAGCAGTAAAGGCAGGGTAAACACTGAAGCTTTCTTT. Protein: CASSKGRVNTEAFF.

This chain links TRBV11-2 with TRBJ2-1; D not resolved. There are 11 residues in the CDR3. Germline loops: CDR1 SGHAT, CDR2 FQNNGV. Deletions cut 1 base from V and 12 bases from J, with 7 bases between. CDR3 sequence reads: CASSLAVMQFF. The CDR3 DNA reads TGTGCCAGCAGCTTAGCCGTTATGCAGTTCTTC. Drawing the rest from reference TRBV11-2 and TRBJ2-1, the complete variable domain is EAGVAQSPRYKIIEKRQSVAFWCNPISGHATLYWYQQILGQGPKLLIQFQNNGVVDDSQLPKDRFSAERLKGVDSTLKIQPAKLEDSAVYLCASSLAVMQFFGPGTRLTVL.

V usage is TRBV9 and J usage is TRBJ2-5, with TRBD2 matching over 9 bases. With 0 bases clipped from V and 8 bases from J, the junction kept 17 bases outside the gene matches. There are 18 residues in the CDR3. The germline gives CDR1 SGDLS, CDR2 YYNGEE. CDR3 loop: CASSVGAGGPWGIGTQYF. In DNA, the CDR3 is TGTGCCAGCAGCGTAGGCGCGGGGGGGCCTTGGGGAATTGGAACCCAGTACTTC.

Worth noting for this clone: Germline is not matched at one junction end, which may reflect a read error. The V call is TRBV19, the J call TRBJ2-1; tentatively, D is TRBD1 (6 bases). The germline V gene has CDR1 LNHDA and CDR2 SQIVND (reference sequence). The CDR3 is 15 amino acids. The CDR3 is CATTKVGATYNEQLF. CDR3 bases: TGTGCCACCACGAAGGTGGGGGCCACCTACAATGAGCAGCTCTTC.

The V gene is TRBV5-1, the J gene TRBJ2-6; D call uncertain. The V end was cut by 0 bases, the J end by 0 bases, with 10 bases between. Germline V gene lookup returns CDR1 SGHRS and CDR2 YFSETQ. The CDR3 totals 17 residues. CDR3 amino acids: CASSLGHASSGANVLTF. CDR3 sequence (DNA): TGCGCCAGCAGCTTGGGACACGCCAGCTCTGGGGCCAACGTCCTGACTTTC.

V gene TRBV7-6 combines with J gene TRBJ2-5, with unresolved D. The CDR3 is made up of 14 amino acids. CDR1 SGHVS and CDR2 FNYEAQ come from the germline V gene. Trimming cost V 0 bases and J 1 base, with 6 bases left between them. The CDR3 bases are TGTGCCAGCAGCTTAGCACATCTCCAAGAGACCCAGTACTTC. Amino acids: CASSLAHLQETQYF. Based on the CDR3 plus reference TRBV7-6 and TRBJ2-5, the full variable domain is GAGVSQSPRYKVTKRGQDVALRCDPISGHVSLYWYRQALGQGPEFLTYFNYEAQQDKSGLPNDRFSAERPEGSISTLTIQRTEQRDSAMYRCASSLAHLQETQYFGPGTRLLVL.

J is TRBJ1-2 and V is TRBV18; 8 nucleotides line up with TRBD1. V was clipped by 3 bases and J by 2 bases; unmatched bases: 5. The CDR3 covers 15 residues. CDR1 and CDR2 from the germline V gene are KGHSH and LQKENI. Here the CDR3 reads CASSPSGQGNYGYTF. DNA for the CDR3: TGTGCCAGCTCACCCTCTGGACAGGGAAACTATGGCTACACCTTC.

J is TRBJ1-1 and V is TRBV6-5; TRBD1 matches at 8 bases. Per the germline V gene, CDR1 is MNHEY and CDR2 is SVGAGI. Germline trimming cut 4 bases from V and 1 base from J; bases unmatched to any gene: 8. The CDR3 covers 16 residues. CDR3 sequence (DNA): TGTGCCAGCAGTTTCCTCCAGGGGGCGCGGAACACTGAAGCTTTCTTT. It specifies CASSFLQGARNTEAFF.

The rearrangement joins TRBV10-2 to TRBJ1-2, with a possible D match to TRBD1 (5 bases). The V end lost 3 bases, the J end lost 4 bases, and 12 bases lay between the germline ends. CDR1 is WSHSY and CDR2 is SAAADI in the germline V gene. This CDR3 contains 14 residues. The CDR3 bases are TGCGCCAGCAGTGACAGCGGGACGGGCTATGGCTACACCTTC. It specifies CASSDSGTGYGYTF.

About this clone itself: The sample carries other DNA sequences with the same CDR3. The chain combines TRBV4-3 with TRBJ1-6, with D unclear. The CDR3 has 15 residues. V was shortened by 1 base and J by 1 base, with 5 bases between the two germline ends. Germline values: CDR1 LGHNA, CDR2 YSLEER. The CDR3 DNA sequence: TGCGCCAGCAGCCAAGGGAGTTCCTATAATTCACCCCTCCACTTT. It translates to CASSQGSSYNSPLHF.